This passage covers 9 T cell receptor beta chains from one sample sequenced in a study of blood T cell repertoires in COVID-19. This table comes from immunoSEQ multiplex PCR, and its TCRdb copy is limited to in-frame clones, with some not included. The sample carries more than 150,000 clones, roughly 80% recorded once. Sequencing input: peripheral blood. These receptor sequences come from a woman aged 25-40 years with acute or convalescent COVID-19.

This clone appeared once. V gene TRBV30 combines with J gene TRBJ1-2; 8 nucleotides match TRBD1. The CDR3 consists of 12 residues. V gave up 4 bases and J gave up 3 bases; unmatched junction bases: 1. Germline values: CDR1 GTSNPN, CDR2 SVGIG (reference sequence). CDR3: CAWTGGDYGYTF. CDR3 coding DNA: TGTGCCTGGACAGGGGGCGACTATGGCTACACCTTC.

V usage is TRBV9 and J usage is TRBJ1-1, with TRBD1 identical over 9 bases. Per germline, CDR1 SGDLS and CDR2 YYNGEE. Unmatched junction bases numbered 10, after V lost 4 bases and J lost 6 bases. CDR3 length: 15 amino acids. The CDR3 region has the DNA TGTGCCAGCAGCCTGTCGACAGGGGGGGCCTCTGAAGCTTTCTTT. It translates to CASSLSTGGASEAFF.

V and J are TRBV5-1 and TRBJ2-7, with 7 bases lining up with TRBD1. The CDR3 is made up of 19 amino acids. V lost 4 bases to trimming and J lost 2 bases; unmatched junction nucleotides: 21. Germline lookup yields CDR1 SGHRS and CDR2 YFSETQ. CDR3 DNA: TGCGCCAGCAGCCGAGGGGCGAGGGGGCTTAGCGAGAGAACCTACGAGCAGTACTTC. It is translated as CASSRGARGLSERTYEQYF.

This clone was seen a few times. The rearrangement uses TRBV6-2 or TRBV6-3 and TRBJ1-1; TRBD1 is a possible D gene (5 bases). In germline, CDR1 is MNHEY, CDR2 SVGEGT. CDR3 length: 15 residues. Trimming shortened V by 2 bases and J by 1 base, and 11 bases separated the two germline ends. The CDR3 protein is CASSYAGRTNTEAFF. The DNA for the CDR3 is TGTGCCAGCAGTTACGCGGGACGGACGAACACTGAAGCTTTCTTT.

There are a few counts of this clone. The chain recombines TRBV7-9 with TRBJ1-2; a weak D match, TRBD1 (5 bases). CDR1 is SEHNR, CDR2 FQNEAQ, per germline (reference sequence). V was pared by 5 bases and J by 6 bases, with 19 bases between. The CDR3 covers 15 residues. CDR3 bases: TGTGCCAGCAGCCCAAGGACGCAGGGTCCCCATGGCTACACCTTC. Amino acids: CASSPRTQGPHGYTF.

This clone was counted between two and nine times. The genes are TRBV27 and TRBJ1-4; D is ambiguous. The germline gives CDR1 MNHEY, CDR2 SMNVEV (reference sequence). CDR3 size: 17 residues. The V gene lost 0 bases and the J gene lost 2 bases, with 13 bases spanning the gap. The CDR3 loop is CASSLSPRGVTNEKLFF. The CDR3 DNA is TGTGCCAGCAGTTTATCCCCCAGAGGAGTGACTAATGAAAAACTGTTTTTT.

The chain joins TRBV27 to TRBJ1-3; D gene ambiguous. The CDR3 totals 13 residues. V dropped 5 bases and J dropped 2 bases, with 7 bases sitting between them. Germline-derived CDR1 and CDR2 are MNHEY and SMNVEV (reference sequence). Here the CDR3 reads CASSLQPGNTIYF. CDR3 nucleotide sequence: TGTGCCAGCAGTCTACAGCCTGGAAACACCATATATTTT.

This chain joins TRBV18 and TRBJ2-2; D gene unclear. Germline-derived CDR1 and CDR2 are KGHSH and LQKENI. The CDR3 contains 17 residues. The V end lost 3 bases, the J end lost 0 bases, and 14 bases lay between the germline ends. CDR3 DNA sequence: TGTGCCAGCTCACCCCACTCCCCCTTATCGAACACCGGGGAGCTGTTTTTT. Protein sequence: CASSPHSPLSNTGELFF. Looking up the rest from reference TRBV18 and TRBJ2-2 gives the full variable domain: NAGVMQNPRHLVRRRGQEARLRCSPMKGHSHVYWYRQLPEEGLKFMVYLQKENIIDESGMPKERFSAEFPKEGPSILRIQQVVRGDSAAYFCASSPHSPLSNTGELFFGEGSRLTVL.

A single count supports this clone. The chain uses TRBV27 and TRBJ2-3, with TRBD2 identical over 8 bases. CDR3 length: 14 residues. Unmatched junction bases numbered 10, after V lost 9 bases and J lost 5 bases. CDR1 MNHEY and CDR2 SMNVEV come from the germline V gene (reference sequence). The CDR3 spells CASRPGGLKDTQYF. The DNA of the CDR3 is TGTGCCAGTCGTCCGGGAGGGCTCAAAGATACGCAGTATTTT.